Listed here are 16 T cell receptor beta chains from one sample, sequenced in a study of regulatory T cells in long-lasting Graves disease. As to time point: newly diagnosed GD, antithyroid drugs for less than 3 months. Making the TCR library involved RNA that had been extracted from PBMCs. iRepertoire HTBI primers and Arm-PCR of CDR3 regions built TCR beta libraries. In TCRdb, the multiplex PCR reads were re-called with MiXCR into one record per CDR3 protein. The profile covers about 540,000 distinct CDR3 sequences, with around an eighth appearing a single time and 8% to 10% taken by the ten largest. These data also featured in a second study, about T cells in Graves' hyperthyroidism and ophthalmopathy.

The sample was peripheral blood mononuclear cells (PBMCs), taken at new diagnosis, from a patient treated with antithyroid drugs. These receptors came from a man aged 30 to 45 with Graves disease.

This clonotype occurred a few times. The CDR3 nucleotides are TGTGCCAGCAGCGCCCCTAAACCCTGGGGGGGCACAGATACGCAGTATTTT. Translated, it gives CASSAPKPWGGTDTQYF. The chain recombines TRBV13 with TRBJ2-3, with D tentatively TRBD2 (6 bases). Between the trimmed V and J ends, which lost 5 bases and 1 base, there was a span of 19 bases. Germline-derived CDR1 and CDR2 are PRHDT and FYEKMQ (reference sequence). The CDR3 has 17 residues.

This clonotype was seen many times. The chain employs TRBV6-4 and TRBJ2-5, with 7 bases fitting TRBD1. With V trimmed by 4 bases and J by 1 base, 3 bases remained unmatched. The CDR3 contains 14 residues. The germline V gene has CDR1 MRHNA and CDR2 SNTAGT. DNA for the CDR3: TGTGCCAGCAGTGCCGCAGGGGGCCAAGAGACCCAGTACTTC. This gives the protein CASSAAGGQETQYF.

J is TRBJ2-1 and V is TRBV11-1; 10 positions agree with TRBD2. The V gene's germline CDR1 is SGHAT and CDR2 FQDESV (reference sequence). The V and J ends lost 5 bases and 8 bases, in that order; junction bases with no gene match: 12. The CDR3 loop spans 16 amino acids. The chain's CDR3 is CASSRPFSGRLDEQFF. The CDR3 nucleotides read TGTGCCAGCAGCCGCCCGTTTAGCGGGAGGCTGGATGAGCAGTTCTTC.

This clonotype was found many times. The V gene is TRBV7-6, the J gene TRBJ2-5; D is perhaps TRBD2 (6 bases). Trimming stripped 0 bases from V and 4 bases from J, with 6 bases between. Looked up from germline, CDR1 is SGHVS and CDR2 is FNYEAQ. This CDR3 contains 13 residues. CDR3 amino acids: CASSLASGETQYF. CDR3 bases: TGTGCCAGCAGCTTAGCTAGCGGAGAGACCCAGTACTTC.

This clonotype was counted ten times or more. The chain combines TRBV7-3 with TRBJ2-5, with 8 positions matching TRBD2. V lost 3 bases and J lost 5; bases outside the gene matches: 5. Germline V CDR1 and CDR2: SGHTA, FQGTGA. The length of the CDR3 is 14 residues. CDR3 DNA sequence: TGTGCCAGCAGCTTCGGGCCTAGCGGGGAGACCCAGTACTTC. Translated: CASSFGPSGETQYF. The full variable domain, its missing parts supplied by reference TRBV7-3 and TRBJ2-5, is GAGVSQTPSNKVTEKGKYVELRCDPISGHTALYWYRQSLGQGPEFLIYFQGTGAADDSGLPNDRFFAVRPEGSVSTLKIQRTERGDSAVYLCASSFGPSGETQYFGPGTRLLVL.

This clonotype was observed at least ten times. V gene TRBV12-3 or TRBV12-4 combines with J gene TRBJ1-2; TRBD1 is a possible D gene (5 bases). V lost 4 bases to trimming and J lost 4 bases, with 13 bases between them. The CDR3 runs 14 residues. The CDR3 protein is CASSSGRAFYGYTF. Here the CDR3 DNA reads TGTGCCAGCAGTTCAGGCAGGGCATTCTATGGCTACACCTTC.

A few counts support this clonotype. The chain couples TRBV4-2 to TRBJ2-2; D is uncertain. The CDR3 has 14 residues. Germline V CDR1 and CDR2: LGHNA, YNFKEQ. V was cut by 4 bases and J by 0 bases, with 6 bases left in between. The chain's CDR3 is CASSLRPNTGELFF. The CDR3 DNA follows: TGTGCCAGCAGCCTACGGCCGAACACCGGGGAGCTGTTTTTT.

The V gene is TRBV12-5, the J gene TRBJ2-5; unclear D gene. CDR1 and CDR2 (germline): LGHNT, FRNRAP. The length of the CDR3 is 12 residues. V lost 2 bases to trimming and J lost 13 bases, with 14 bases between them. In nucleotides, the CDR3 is TGTGCTAGTGGTTTGAATATAGGGCTACGGTACTTC. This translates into CASGLNIGLRYF.

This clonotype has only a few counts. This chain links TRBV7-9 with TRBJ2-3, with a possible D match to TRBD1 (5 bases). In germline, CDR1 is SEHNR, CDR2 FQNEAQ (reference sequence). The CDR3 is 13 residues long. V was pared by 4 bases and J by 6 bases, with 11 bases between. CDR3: CASSYERQDTQYF. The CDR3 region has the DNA TGTGCCAGCAGCTATGAACGACAGGATACGCAGTATTTT.

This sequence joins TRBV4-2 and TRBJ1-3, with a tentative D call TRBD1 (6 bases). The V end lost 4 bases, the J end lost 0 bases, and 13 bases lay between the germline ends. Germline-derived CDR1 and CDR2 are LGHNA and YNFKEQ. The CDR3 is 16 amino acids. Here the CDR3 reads CASSPSRGASGNTIYF. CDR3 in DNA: TGTGCCAGCAGCCCCAGTAGGGGGGCCTCTGGAAACACCATATATTTT.

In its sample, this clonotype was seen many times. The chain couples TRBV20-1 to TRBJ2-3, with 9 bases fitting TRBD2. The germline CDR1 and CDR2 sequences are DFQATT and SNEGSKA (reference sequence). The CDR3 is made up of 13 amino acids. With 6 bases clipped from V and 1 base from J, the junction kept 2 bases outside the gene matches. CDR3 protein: CSAQREGTDTQYF. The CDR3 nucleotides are TGCAGTGCACAGCGGGAGGGCACAGATACGCAGTATTTT.

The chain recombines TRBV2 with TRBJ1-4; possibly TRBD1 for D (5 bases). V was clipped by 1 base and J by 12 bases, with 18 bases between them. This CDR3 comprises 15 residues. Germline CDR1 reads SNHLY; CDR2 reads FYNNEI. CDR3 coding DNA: TGTGCCAGCAGTGAAGACAGGTCCCCCCTGAGGGAACTGTTTTTT. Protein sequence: CASSEDRSPLRELFF.

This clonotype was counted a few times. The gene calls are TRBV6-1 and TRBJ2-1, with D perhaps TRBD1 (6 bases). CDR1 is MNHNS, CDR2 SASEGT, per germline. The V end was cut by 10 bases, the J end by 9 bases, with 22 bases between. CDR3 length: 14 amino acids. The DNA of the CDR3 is TGTGCCATCCCCAGACAGGCTTCGGGTAGTGAGCAGTTCTTC. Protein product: CAIPRQASGSEQFF.

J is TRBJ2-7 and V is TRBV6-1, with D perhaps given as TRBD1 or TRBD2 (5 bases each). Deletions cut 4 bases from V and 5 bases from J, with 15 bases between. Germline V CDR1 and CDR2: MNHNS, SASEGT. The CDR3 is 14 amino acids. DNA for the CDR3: TGTGCCAGCAGTGCCGGGACCAGAGGCAACGAGCAGTACTTC. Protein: CASSAGTRGNEQYF.

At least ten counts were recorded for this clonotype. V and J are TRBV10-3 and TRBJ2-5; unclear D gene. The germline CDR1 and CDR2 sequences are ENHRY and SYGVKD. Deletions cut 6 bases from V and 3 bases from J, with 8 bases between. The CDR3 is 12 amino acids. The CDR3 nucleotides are TGTGCCATCAGAGCAGGAGAAGAGACCCAGTACTTC. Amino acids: CAIRAGEETQYF.

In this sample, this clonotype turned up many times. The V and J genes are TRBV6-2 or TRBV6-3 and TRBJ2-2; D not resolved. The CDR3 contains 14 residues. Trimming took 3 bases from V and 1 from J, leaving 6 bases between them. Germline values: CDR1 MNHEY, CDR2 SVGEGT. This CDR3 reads CASSYSENTGELFF. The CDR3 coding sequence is TGTGCCAGCAGTTATTCAGAGAACACCGGGGAGCTGTTTTTT.